This T cell receptor (beta chain) was found in a study of blood T cell repertoires in COVID-19. At the level of the study: Whether acute or convalescent, the COVID-19 samples came from the United States, Italy and Spain. The cDNA or gDNA used as material had been derived from T cells, B-cell-depleted T cells, or PBMCs.

Germline values: CDR1 MNHEY, CDR2 SMNVEV (reference sequence). The CDR3 sequence is 15 residues long. The ends were cut back, 3 bases at V and 3 bases at J, with 14 bases in the middle. In the authors' methods: It was from reference gene primer amplification that nucleated cell counts were estimated. Repertoires were generated with immunoSEQ multiplex PCR, while TCRdb's copy carries only in-frame clones and drops some. V, J and clone size were drawn from that table, and D and trimming were deduced from the DNA. The sample consists of 200,000 to 300,000 clones, over 80% of them appearing once. V usage is TRBV27 and J usage is TRBJ1-2; unclear D gene. Sequences were obtained from peripheral blood. The TCR sequence derives from a human donor in a cohort sampled during active COVID-19. The CDR3, as DNA: TGTGCCAGCAGTTTCCTTCCCCCTTCCGACTATGGCTACACCTTC. Translating it yields CASSFLPPSDYGYTF.